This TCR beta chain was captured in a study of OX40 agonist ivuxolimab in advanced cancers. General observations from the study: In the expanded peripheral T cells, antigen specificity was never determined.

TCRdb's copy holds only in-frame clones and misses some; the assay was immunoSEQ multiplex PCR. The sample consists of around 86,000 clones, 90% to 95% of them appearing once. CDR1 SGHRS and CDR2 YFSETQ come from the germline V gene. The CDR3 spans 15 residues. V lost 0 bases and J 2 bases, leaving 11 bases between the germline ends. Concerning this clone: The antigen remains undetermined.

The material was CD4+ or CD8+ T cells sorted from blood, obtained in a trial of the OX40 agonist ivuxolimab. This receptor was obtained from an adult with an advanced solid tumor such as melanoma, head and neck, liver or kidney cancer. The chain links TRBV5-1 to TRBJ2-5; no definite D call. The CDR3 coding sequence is TGCGCCAGCAGCTTGGTGTACGGGCCTCAAGAGACCCAGTACTTC. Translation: CASSLVYGPQETQYF.